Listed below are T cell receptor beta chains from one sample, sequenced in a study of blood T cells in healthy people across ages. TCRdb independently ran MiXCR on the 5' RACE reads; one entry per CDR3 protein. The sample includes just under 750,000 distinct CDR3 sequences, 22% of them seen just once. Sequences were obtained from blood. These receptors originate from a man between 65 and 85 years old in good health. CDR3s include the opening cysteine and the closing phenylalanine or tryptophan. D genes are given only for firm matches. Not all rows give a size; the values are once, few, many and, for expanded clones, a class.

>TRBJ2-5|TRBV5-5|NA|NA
CASSLVEQTQYF
TGTGCCAGCAGCTTGGTTGAGCAGACCCAGTACTTC
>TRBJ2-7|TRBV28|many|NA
CASTQDRYEQYF
TGTGCCAGCACCCAGGACCGCTACGAGCAGTACTTC
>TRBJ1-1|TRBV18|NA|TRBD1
CASSPGQARGGSTEAFF
TGTGCCAGCTCACCAGGACAGGCAAGAGGTGGAAGCACTGAAGCTTTCTTT
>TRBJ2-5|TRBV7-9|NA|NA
CASSLPQVGETQYF
TGTGCCAGCAGCTTACCCCAGGTGGGGGAGACCCAGTACTTC
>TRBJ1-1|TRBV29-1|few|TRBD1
CSVELGGGAFEAFF
TGCAGCGTTGAACTTGGAGGGGGCGCGTTTGAAGCTTTCTTT
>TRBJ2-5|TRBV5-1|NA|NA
CASSFLTLRETQYF
TGCGCCAGCAGCTTCCTAACCCTAAGGGAGACCCAGTACTTC
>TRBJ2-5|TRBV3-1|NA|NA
CASSARMTQYF
TGTGCCAGCAGTGCGAGAATGACCCAGTACTTC
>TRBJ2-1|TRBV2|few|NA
CASRTDVYNEQFF
TGTGCCAGCAGGACCGACGTTTACAATGAGCAGTTCTTC
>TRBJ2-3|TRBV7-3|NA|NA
CASSSPMTDTQYF
TGTGCCAGCAGCTCTCCTATGACGGATACGCAGTATTTT
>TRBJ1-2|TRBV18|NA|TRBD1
CASSPLLGQVVYGYTF
TGTGCCAGCTCACCACTTTTGGGACAGGTGGTCTATGGCTACACCTTC
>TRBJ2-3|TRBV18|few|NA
CASSPSVRGGGSTDTQYF
TGTGCCAGCTCACCCTCGGTCCGTGGCGGAGGGAGCACAGATACGCAGTATTTT
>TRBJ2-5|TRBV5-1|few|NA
CASSLAFLAASQETQYF
TGCGCCAGCAGCTTGGCCTTCTTAGCGGCCTCCCAAGAGACCCAGTATTTC
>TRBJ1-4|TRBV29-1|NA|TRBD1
CSAGQGREKLFF
TGCAGCGCAGGACAGGGGAGAGAAAAACTGTTTTTT
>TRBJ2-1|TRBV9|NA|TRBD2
CASSDSGMVFF
TGTGCCAGCAGTGATAGCGGGATGGTCTTCTTC
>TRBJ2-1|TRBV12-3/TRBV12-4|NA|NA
CASSFSHGNEQFF
TGTGCCAGCAGTTTTTCGCACGGCAATGAGCAGTTCTTC
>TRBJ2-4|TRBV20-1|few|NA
CSARDPVYKNIQYF
TGCAGTGCTAGAGATCCCGTTTACAAAAACATTCAGTACTTC
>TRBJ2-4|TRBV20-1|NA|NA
CSARGASAKNIQYF
TGCAGTGCCCGAGGGGCGAGCGCCAAAAACATTCAGTACTTC
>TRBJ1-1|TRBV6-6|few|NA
CASSYRRQAMSEAFF
TGTGCCAGCAGTTATCGGAGACAAGCAATGAGTGAAGCTTTCTTT
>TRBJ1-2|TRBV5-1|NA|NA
CASSPQGLGGYTF
TGCGCCAGCAGCCCCCAGGGACTTGGTGGCTACACCTTC
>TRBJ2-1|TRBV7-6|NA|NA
CASSLRLFSEPNNEQFF
TGTGCCAGCAGCTTGAGGTTGTTCAGCGAACCAAACAATGAGCAGTTCTTC
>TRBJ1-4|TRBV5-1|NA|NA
CASKVEGSNEKLFF
TGCGCCAGCAAGGTCGAGGGGTCTAATGAAAAACTGTTTTTT
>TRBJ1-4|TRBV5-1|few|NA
CASSLAIGQSNEKLFF
TGCGCCAGCAGCTTGGCCATCGGACAGAGTAACGAAAAACTGTTTTTT
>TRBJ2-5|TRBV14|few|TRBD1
CASSQGTGGFIETQYF
TGTGCCAGCAGCCAAGGGACAGGGGGATTCATCGAGACCCAGTACTTC
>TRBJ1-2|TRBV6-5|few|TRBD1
CASSYRGRNYGYTF
TGTGCCAGCAGTTACAGGGGGCGCAACTATGGCTACACCTTC
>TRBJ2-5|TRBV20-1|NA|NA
CSARGWRGETQYF
TGCAGTGCTAGGGGCTGGCGTGGGGAGACCCAGTACTTC
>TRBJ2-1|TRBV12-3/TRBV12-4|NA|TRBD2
CASSEYTSGRAAYNEQFF
TGTGCCAGCAGTGAGTACACTAGCGGGAGGGCCGCGTACAATGAGCAGTTCTTC
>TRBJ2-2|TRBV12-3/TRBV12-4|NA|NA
CASEWGFGSGELFF
TGTGCCAGCGAGTGGGGTTTCGGCTCCGGGGAGCTGTTTTTT
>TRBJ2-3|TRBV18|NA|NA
CASSPGSSASTDTQYF
TGTGCCAGCTCACCAGGGAGTAGCGCAAGCACAGATACGCAGTATTTT
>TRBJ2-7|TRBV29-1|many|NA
CSAEGLGEQYF
TGCAGCGCAGAGGGGTTGGGCGAGCAGTACTTC
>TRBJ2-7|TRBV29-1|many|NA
CSVLSGSFPYEQYF
TGCAGCGTTCTGTCTGGTTCCTTCCCCTACGAGCAGTACTTC
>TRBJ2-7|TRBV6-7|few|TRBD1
CASSYLSGTGKAYEQYF
TGTGCCAGCAGTTACTTGTCCGGGACAGGGAAAGCCTACGAGCAGTACTTC
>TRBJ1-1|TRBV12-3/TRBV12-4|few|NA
CASSFQRTNTEAFF
TGTGCCAGCAGTTTTCAGCGAACGAACACTGAAGCTTTCTTT
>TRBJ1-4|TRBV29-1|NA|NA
CSAGGVLEKKLFF
TGCAGCGCTGGCGGGGTCCTAGAGAAAAAACTGTTTTTT
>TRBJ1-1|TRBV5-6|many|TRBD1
CASSPGQGSNTEAFF
TGTGCCAGCAGCCCCGGACAGGGATCGAACACTGAAGCTTTCTTT
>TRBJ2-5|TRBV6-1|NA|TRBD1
CASSRDRGEETQYF
TGTGCCAGCAGCAGGGACAGGGGAGAAGAGACCCAGTACTTC
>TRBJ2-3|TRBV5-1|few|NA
CASSLDGASSTDTQYF
TGCGCCAGCAGCTTGGACGGGGCTTCATCAACAGATACGCAGTATTTT
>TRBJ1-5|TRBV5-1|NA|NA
CASSLVPGINQPQHF
TGCGCCAGCAGCTTGGTCCCCGGTATCAATCAGCCCCAGCATTTT
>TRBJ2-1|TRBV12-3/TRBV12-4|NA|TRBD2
CASGLAGGVYNEQFF
TGTGCCAGCGGTCTAGCGGGAGGCGTCTACAATGAGCAGTTCTTC
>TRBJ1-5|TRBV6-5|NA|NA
CASSYRQVGQPQHF
TGTGCCAGCAGTTACAGACAGGTGGGGCAGCCCCAGCATTTT
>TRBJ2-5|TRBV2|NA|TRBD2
CASSQETSGRASYQTQYF
TGTGCCAGCAGCCAGGAAACCAGCGGGAGGGCCAGTTACCAGACCCAGTACTTC
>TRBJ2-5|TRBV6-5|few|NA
CASRYSLRETQYF
TGTGCCAGCAGATACTCCTTAAGGGAGACCCAGTACTTC
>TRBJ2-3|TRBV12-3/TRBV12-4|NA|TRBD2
CASSQKSGGSTDTQYF
TGTGCCAGCAGCCAAAAAAGCGGGGGGAGCACAGATACGCAGTATTTT
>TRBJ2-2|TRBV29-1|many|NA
CSVALTSSTTGELFF
TGCAGCGTTGCCCTTACCAGTTCTACCACCGGGGAGCTGTTTTTT
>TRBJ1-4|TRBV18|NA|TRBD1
CASSASPGTGNNEKLFF
TGTGCCAGCTCAGCAAGTCCCGGGACAGGGAATAATGAAAAACTGTTTTTT
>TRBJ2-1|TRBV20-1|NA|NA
CSARGDSLYNEQFF
TGCAGTGCTAGGGGAGACAGCCTCTACAATGAGCAGTTCTTC
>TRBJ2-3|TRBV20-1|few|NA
CSAFEGNPDTQYF
TGCAGTGCTTTCGAGGGGAACCCAGATACGCAGTATTTT
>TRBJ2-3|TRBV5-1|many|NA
CASSSQGDTQYF
TGTGCCAGCAGCTCGCAGGGAGATACGCAGTATTTT
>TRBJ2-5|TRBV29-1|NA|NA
CSVYKAVETQYF
TGCAGCGTTTATAAAGCGGTGGAGACCCAGTACTTC
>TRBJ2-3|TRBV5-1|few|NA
CASSPVLGATDTQYF
TGCGCCAGCAGCCCAGTACTAGGAGCCACAGATACGCAGTATTTT
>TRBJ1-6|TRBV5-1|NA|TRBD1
CASRTGRDSPLHF
TGCGCCAGCAGGACAGGGCGGGATTCACCCCTCCACTTT